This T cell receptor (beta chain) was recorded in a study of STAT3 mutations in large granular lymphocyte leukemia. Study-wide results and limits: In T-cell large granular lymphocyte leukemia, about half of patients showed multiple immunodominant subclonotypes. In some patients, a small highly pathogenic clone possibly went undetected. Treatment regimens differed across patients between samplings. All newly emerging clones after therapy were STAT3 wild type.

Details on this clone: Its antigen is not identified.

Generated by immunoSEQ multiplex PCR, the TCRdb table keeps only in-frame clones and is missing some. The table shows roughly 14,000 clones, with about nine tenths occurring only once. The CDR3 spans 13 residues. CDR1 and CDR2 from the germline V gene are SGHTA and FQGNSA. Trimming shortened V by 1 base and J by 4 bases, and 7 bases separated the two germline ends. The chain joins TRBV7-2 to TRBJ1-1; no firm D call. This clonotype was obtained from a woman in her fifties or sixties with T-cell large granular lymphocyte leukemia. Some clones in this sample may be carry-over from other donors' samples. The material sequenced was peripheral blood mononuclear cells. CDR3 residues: CASSLGTSTEAFF. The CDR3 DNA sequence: TGTGCCAGCAGCTTAGGAACAAGCACTGAAGCTTTCTTT.